This T cell receptor (beta chain) was documented in a study of shared clonotypes between healthy human individuals. The germline V gene has CDR1 SGHRS and CDR2 YFSETQ. The CDR3 covers 14 residues. V was shortened by 2 bases and J by 7 bases, with 13 bases between the two germline ends. Terminally differentiated effector memory CD45RA+ cells were excluded from the naive CD8 cells, which were CD45RO-negative and positively selected for CCR7. The method was immunoSEQ multiplex PCR; TCRdb's version includes in-frame clones alone and lacks a portion of them. The table records around 1.9 million clones, around 93% of them present only once.

The V gene is TRBV5-1, the J gene TRBJ2-1, with D perhaps being TRBD1 or TRBD2 (6 bases each). Sequenced sample: naive CD8+ T cells from PBMCs. This sequence was found in a man between 18 and 35 years old in good health. Some clones in this sample may be carry-over from other donors' samples. The CDR3 spells CASSLPTRGNEQFF. The CDR3 DNA sequence: TGCGCCAGCAGCTTACCGACTAGGGGGAATGAGCAGTTCTTC.